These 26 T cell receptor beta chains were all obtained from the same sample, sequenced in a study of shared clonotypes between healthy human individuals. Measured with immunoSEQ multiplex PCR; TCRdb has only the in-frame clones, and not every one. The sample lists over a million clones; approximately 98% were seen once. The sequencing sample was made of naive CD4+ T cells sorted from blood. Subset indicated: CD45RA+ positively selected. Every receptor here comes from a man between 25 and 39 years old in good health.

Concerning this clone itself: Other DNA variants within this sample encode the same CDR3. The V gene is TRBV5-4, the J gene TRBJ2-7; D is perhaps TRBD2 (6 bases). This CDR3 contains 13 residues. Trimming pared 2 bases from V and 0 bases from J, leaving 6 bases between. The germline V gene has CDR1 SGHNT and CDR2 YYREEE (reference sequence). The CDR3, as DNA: TGTGCCAGCAGCTTCGGGAGCTCCTACGAGCAGTACTTC. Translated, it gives CASSFGSSYEQYF.

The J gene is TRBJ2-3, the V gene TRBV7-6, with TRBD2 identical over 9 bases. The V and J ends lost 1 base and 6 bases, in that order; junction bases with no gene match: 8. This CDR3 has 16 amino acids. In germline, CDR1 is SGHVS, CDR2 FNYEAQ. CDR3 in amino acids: CASSLELGLAGDTQYF. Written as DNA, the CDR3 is TGTGCCAGCAGCTTAGAGCTGGGACTAGCAGGGGATACGCAGTATTTT.

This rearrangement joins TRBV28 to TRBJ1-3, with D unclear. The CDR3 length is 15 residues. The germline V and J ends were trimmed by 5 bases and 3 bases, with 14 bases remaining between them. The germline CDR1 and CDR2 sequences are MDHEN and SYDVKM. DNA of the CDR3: TGTGCCAGCAGTCCCACCAGACAAGGTGGAAACACCATATATTTT. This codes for CASSPTRQGGNTIYF.

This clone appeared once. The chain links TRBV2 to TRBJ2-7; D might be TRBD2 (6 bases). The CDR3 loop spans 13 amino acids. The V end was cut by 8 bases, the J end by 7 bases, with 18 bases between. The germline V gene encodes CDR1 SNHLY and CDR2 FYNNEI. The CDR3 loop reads CASLREVAVEQYF. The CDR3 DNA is TGTGCCAGCCTGAGGGAGGTAGCTGTTGAGCAGTACTTC.

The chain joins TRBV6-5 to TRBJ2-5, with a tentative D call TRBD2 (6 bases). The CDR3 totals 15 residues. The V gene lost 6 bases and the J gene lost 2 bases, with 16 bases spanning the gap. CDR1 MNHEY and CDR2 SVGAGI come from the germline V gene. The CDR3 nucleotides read TGTGCCAGCAGCCCGCGGACTGGACTACAAGAGACCCAGTACTTC. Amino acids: CASSPRTGLQETQYF.

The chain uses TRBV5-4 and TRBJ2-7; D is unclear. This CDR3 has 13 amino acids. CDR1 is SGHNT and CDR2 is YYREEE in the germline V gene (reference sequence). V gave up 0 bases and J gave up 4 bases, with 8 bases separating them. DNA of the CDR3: TGTGCCAGCAGCTTGGGGGTAGCTTACGAGCAGTACTTC. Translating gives CASSLGVAYEQYF. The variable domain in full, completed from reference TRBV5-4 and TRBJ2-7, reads ETGVTQSPTHLIKTRGQQVTLRCSSQSGHNTVSWYQQALGQGPQFIFQYYREEENGRGNFPPRFSGLQFPNYSSELNVNALELDDSALYLCASSLGVAYEQYFGPGTRLTVT.

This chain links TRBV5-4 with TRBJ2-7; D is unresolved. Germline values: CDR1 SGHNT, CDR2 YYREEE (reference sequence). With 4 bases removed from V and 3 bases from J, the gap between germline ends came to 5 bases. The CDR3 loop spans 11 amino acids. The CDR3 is CASSGDYEQYF. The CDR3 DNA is TGTGCCAGCAGCGGGGACTACGAGCAGTACTTC.

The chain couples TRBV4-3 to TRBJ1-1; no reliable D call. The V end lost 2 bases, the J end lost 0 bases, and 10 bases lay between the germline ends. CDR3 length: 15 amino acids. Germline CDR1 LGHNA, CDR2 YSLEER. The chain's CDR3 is CASSQHARMNTEAFF. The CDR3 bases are TGCGCCAGCAGCCAACATGCCAGAATGAACACTGAAGCTTTCTTT.

Here the CDR3 DNA reads TGTGCCAGCAGCTTAATATCAGGGGAGCAGTTCTTC. This gives the protein CASSLISGEQFF. The chain carries TRBV11-3 and TRBJ2-1; perhaps TRBD1 as D (5 bases). V gave up 2 bases and J gave up 10 bases, with 9 bases separating them. CDR1 SGHNT and CDR2 YENEEA come from the germline V gene. This CDR3 contains 12 residues.

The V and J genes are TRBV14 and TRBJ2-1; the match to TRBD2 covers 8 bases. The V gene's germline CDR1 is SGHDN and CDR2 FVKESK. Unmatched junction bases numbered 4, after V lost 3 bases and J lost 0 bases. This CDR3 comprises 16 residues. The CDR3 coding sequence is TGTGCCAGCAGCCAGTTGGGACTAGACTCCTACAATGAGCAGTTCTTC. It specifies CASSQLGLDSYNEQFF. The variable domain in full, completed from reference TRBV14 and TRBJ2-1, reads EAGVTQFPSHSVIEKGQTVTLRCDPISGHDNLYWYRRVMGKEIKFLLHFVKESKQDESGMPNNRFLAERTGGTYSTLKVQPAELEDSGVYFCASSQLGLDSYNEQFFGPGTRLTVL.

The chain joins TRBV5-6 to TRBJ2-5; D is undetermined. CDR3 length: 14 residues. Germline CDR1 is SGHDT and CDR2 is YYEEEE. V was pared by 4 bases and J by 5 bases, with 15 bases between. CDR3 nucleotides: TGTGCCAGCAGCCCAGACGGCCCTCGGGAGACCCAGTACTTC. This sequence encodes CASSPDGPRETQYF.

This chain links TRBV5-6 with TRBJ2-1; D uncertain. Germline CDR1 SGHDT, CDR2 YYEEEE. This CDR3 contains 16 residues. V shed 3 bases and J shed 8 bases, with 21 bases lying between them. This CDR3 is CASSSRSRYGNHEQFF. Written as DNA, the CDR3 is TGTGCCAGCAGCTCAAGGTCTAGATACGGCAATCATGAGCAGTTCTTC.

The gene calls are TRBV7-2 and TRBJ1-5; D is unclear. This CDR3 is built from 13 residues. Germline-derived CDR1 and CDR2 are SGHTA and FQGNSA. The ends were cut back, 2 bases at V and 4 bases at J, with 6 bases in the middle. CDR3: CASSLWINQPQHF. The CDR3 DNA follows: TGTGCCAGCAGCTTATGGATTAATCAGCCCCAGCATTTT.

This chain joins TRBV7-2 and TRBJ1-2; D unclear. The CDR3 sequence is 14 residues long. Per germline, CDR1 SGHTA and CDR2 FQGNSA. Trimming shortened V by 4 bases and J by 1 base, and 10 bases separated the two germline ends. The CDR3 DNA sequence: TGTGCCAGCAGCTCCAGCCGGATTAACTATGGCTACACCTTC. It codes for CASSSSRINYGYTF.

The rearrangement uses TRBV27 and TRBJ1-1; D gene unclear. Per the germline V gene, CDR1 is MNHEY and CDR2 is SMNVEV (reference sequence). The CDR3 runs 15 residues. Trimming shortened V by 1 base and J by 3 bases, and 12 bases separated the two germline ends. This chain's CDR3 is CASSLYGVADTEAFF. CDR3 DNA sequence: TGTGCCAGCAGTTTATATGGGGTAGCGGACACTGAAGCTTTCTTT.

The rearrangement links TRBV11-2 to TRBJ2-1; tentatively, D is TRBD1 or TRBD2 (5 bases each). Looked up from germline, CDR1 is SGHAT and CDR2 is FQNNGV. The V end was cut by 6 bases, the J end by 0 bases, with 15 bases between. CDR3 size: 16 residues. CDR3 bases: TGTGCCAGCAGTCACCCGAGGGGAAGCTCCTACAATGAGCAGTTCTTC. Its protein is CASSHPRGSSYNEQFF.

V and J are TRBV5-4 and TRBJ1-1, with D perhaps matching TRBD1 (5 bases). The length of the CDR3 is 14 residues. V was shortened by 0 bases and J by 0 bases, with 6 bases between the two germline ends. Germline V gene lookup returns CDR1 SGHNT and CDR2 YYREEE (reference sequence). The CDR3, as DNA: TGTGCCAGCAGCTTGGGGGGACTGAACACTGAAGCTTTCTTT. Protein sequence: CASSLGGLNTEAFF.

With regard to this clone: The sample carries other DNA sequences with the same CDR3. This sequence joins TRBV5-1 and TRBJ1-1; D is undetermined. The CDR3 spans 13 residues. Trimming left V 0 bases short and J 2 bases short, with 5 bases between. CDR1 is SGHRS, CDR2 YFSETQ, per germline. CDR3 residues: CASSLGENTEAFF. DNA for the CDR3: TGCGCCAGCAGCTTGGGGGAAAACACTGAAGCTTTCTTT.

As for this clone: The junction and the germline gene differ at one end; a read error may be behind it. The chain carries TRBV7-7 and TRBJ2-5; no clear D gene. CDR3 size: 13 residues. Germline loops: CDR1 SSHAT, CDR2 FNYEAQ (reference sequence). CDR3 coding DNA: TGTGCTAGCAGCTTAGGTGAGCAAGAGACCCAGTACTTC. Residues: CASSLGEQETQYF.

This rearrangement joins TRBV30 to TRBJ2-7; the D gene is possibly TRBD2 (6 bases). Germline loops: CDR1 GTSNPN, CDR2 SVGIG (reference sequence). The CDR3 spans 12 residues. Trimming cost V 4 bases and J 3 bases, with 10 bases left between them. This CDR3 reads CAWTTGVYEQYF. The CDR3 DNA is TGTGCCTGGACGACGGGAGTCTACGAGCAGTACTTC.

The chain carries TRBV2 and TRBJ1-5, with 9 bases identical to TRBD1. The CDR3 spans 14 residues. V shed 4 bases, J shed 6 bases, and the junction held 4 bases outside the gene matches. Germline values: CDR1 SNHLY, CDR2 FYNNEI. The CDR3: CASSGQGEVQPQHF. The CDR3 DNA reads TGTGCCAGCAGTGGACAGGGGGAGGTTCAGCCCCAGCATTTT.

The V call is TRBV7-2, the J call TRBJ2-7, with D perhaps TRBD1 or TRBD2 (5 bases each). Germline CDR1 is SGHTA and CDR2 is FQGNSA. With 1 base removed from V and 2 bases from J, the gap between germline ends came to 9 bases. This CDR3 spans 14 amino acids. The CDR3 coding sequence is TGTGCCAGCAGCTTAGAGTTGGGGGCCTACGAGCAGTACTTC. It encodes CASSLELGAYEQYF.

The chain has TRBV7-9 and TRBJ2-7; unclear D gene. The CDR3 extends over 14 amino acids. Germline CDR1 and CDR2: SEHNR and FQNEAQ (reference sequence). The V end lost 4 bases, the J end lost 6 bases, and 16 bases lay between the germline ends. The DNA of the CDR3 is TGTGCCAGCAGCTCACCCAAAAGCCACTCCGAGCAGTACTTC. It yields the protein CASSSPKSHSEQYF.

In DNA, the CDR3 is TGTGCCTGGAGTGTGGGCGCGAGGTCAAGAGAGACCCAGTACTTC. Amino acid sequence: CAWSVGARSRETQYF. The chain couples TRBV30 to TRBJ2-5; D gene ambiguous. Per the germline V gene, CDR1 is GTSNPN and CDR2 is SVGIG (reference sequence). The V and J ends lost 0 bases and 4 bases respectively, with 15 bases between them. This CDR3 is 15 amino acids long.

The CDR3 is CASERDSNMNTEAFF. CDR3 DNA: TGTGCCAGCGAAAGGGACAGCAACATGAACACTGAAGCTTTCTTT. This chain links TRBV25-1 with TRBJ1-1, with TRBD1 matching over 7 bases. Germline assignment: CDR1 MGHDK and CDR2 SYGVNS. This CDR3 has 15 amino acids. V gave up 8 bases and J gave up 0 bases; unmatched junction bases: 9.

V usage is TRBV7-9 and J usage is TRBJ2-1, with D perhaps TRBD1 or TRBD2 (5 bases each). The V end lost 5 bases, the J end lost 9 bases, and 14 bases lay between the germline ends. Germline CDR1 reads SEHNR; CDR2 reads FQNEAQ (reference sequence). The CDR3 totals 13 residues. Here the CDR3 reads CASSQDWGREQFF. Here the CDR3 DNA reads TGTGCCAGCAGCCAGGACTGGGGACGTGAGCAGTTCTTC.